Below are 15 T cell receptor beta chains sequenced from a single sample in a study of CD8 T cells in Susac syndrome. An amount of RNA that ranged from about 0.45 to 1 ug was reverse transcribed with random hexamers. TCRdb fed the immunoSEQ multiplex PCR reads into MiXCR, producing one record per CDR3 protein. The profile covers around 79,000 distinct CDR3 sequences, with roughly 94% appearing a single time and 0.4% to 0.55% taken by the ten largest. The specimen sequenced was CD8+ T cells from PBMCs. These receptors were collected from a human donor with Susac syndrome.

This clonotype was detected once. This chain uses TRBV10-3 with TRBJ1-2; D ambiguous. This CDR3 spans 11 amino acids. The germline V gene encodes CDR1 ENHRY and CDR2 SYGVKD. Trimming took 4 bases from V and 8 from J, leaving 8 bases between them. CDR3 nucleotides: TGTGCCATCAGTGTCGAGGGAGGCTACACCTTC. It yields the protein CAISVEGGYTF.

The chain has TRBV9 and TRBJ2-7, with D perhaps TRBD1 or TRBD2 (6 bases each). Germline-derived CDR1 and CDR2 are SGDLS and YYNGEE. V was clipped by 5 bases and J by 2 bases, with 14 bases between them. The length of the CDR3 is 14 residues. CDR3 bases: TGTGCCAGCAGTAGGGGGGACCGTCCCTACGAGCAGTACTTC. This gives the protein CASSRGDRPYEQYF.

This clonotype has just one count. J is TRBJ2-3 and V is TRBV15; D gene unclear. Trimming shortened V by 3 bases and J by 6 bases, and 19 bases separated the two germline ends. Germline CDR1 and CDR2: LNHNV and YYDKDF (reference sequence). The CDR3 spans 16 residues. In nucleotides, the CDR3 is TGTGCCACCAGCAGCGGATCCCATACCAGTACGGATACGCAGTATTTT. Its translation is CATSSGSHTSTDTQYF. The whole variable domain, filled in from reference TRBV15 and TRBJ2-3, reads DAMVIQNPRYQVTQFGKPVTLSCSQTLNHNVMYWYQQKSSQAPKLLFHYYDKDFNNEADTPDNFQSRRPNTSFCFLDIRSPGLGDTAMYLCATSSGSHTSTDTQYFGPGTRLTVL.

This clonotype was seen once. The genes are TRBV6-2 or TRBV6-3 and TRBJ1-1, with a tentative D call TRBD1 (5 bases). The CDR3 is 15 amino acids. Germline loops: CDR1 MNHEY, CDR2 SVGEGT. The germline V and J ends were trimmed by 6 bases and 1 base, with 15 bases remaining between them. In DNA, the CDR3 is TGTGCCAGCAGCCCTGGACATCCATGGAACACTGAAGCTTTCTTT. Its translation: CASSPGHPWNTEAFF.

The chain recombines TRBV11-2 with TRBJ1-5; D call uncertain. CDR1 and CDR2 (germline): SGHAT, FQNNGV. This CDR3 is built from 14 residues. The V and J ends lost 0 bases and 4 bases respectively, with 7 bases between them. The CDR3 spells CASSLDSRNQPQHF. DNA for the CDR3: TGTGCCAGCAGCTTAGATTCCCGTAATCAGCCCCAGCATTTT. The full variable domain, with the rest looked up from reference TRBV11-2 and TRBJ1-5, is EAGVAQSPRYKIIEKRQSVAFWCNPISGHATLYWYQQILGQGPKLLIQFQNNGVVDDSQLPKDRFSAERLKGVDSTLKIQPAKLEDSAVYLCASSLDSRNQPQHFGDGTRLSIL.

This chain links TRBV9 with TRBJ2-7; TRBD2 matches 8 bases. The germline gives CDR1 SGDLS, CDR2 YYNGEE. This CDR3 has 15 amino acids. V shed 1 base and J 2 bases; nucleotides not matched to a gene: 5. As DNA, the CDR3 is TGTGCCAGCAGCGTAAGTAGCGGGGCGACCTACGAGCAGTACTTC. This sequence encodes CASSVSSGATYEQYF.

The chain uses TRBV20-1 and TRBJ2-7; possible D gene TRBD1, 6 bases. CDR1 is DFQATT and CDR2 is SNEGSKA in the germline V gene (reference sequence). V was trimmed by 4 bases and J by 3 bases, leaving 13 bases between them. This CDR3 has 13 residues. The CDR3 DNA is TGCAGTGCTACCACAGGGATGGGCTACGAGCAGTACTTC. It encodes CSATTGMGYEQYF.

In nucleotides, the CDR3 is TGTGCCAGCAGTTACAGGGACACCGGGGAGCTGTTTTTT. It codes for CASSYRDTGELFF. This rearrangement joins TRBV6-6 to TRBJ2-2, with D hard to call. Per germline, CDR1 MNHNY and CDR2 SVGAGI (reference sequence). Trimming shortened V by 2 bases and J by 3 bases, and 4 bases separated the two germline ends. The CDR3 is 13 amino acids.

The chain links TRBV9 to TRBJ1-1; D gene uncertain. The V gene's germline CDR1 is SGDLS and CDR2 YYNGEE. This CDR3 contains 14 residues. Trimming cost V 3 bases and J 1 base, with 10 bases left between them. The CDR3 loop reads CASSGGISNTEAFF. The DNA for the CDR3 is TGTGCCAGCAGCGGCGGGATATCGAACACTGAAGCTTTCTTT.

The chain carries TRBV18 and TRBJ1-1, with 7 bases fitting TRBD1. CDR1 and CDR2 from the germline V gene are KGHSH and LQKENI. CDR3 length: 16 residues. V shed 0 bases, J shed 4 bases, and the junction held 8 bases outside the gene matches. The CDR3, as DNA: TGTGCCAGCTCACCACCCGAAGAGACAGGGCTCACTGAAGCTTTCTTT. Residues: CASSPPEETGLTEAFF.

The genes are TRBV19 and TRBJ1-1, with D unclear. Germline V gene data show CDR1 as LNHDA and CDR2 as SQIVND (reference sequence). V shed 7 bases and J shed 5 bases, with 8 bases lying between them. There are 11 residues in the CDR3. CDR3 loop: CASTKGTEAFF. As DNA, the CDR3 is TGTGCCAGTACCAAGGGTACTGAAGCTTTCTTT.

The V call is TRBV27, the J call TRBJ2-7; D possibly matches TRBD1 or TRBD2 (7 bases each). The V gene lost 4 bases and the J gene lost 0 bases, with 13 bases spanning the gap. This CDR3 is built from 15 residues. The germline CDR1 and CDR2 sequences are MNHEY and SMNVEV (reference sequence). The CDR3 is CASSSTGEGSYEQYF. The DNA for the CDR3 is TGTGCCAGCAGTTCCACAGGGGAGGGCTCCTACGAGCAGTACTTC.

V and J are TRBV28 and TRBJ1-5; tentatively, D is TRBD1 (5 bases). The V end lost 6 bases, the J end lost 0 bases, and 15 bases lay between the germline ends. The CDR3 is made up of 16 amino acids. Germline V gene data show CDR1 as MDHEN and CDR2 as SYDVKM. CDR3: CASRAGTVYSNQPQHF. The CDR3 DNA follows: TGTGCCAGCAGGGCAGGGACGGTCTATAGCAATCAGCCCCAGCATTTT. Supplemented by reference TRBV28 and TRBJ1-5, the full variable domain reads DVKVTQSSRYLVKRTGEKVFLECVQDMDHENMFWYRQDPGLGLRLIYFSYDVKMKEKGDIPEGYSVSREKKERFSLILESASTNQTSMYLCASRAGTVYSNQPQHFGDGTRLSIL.

The rearrangement links TRBV28 to TRBJ1-1; 7 positions match TRBD1. Per the germline V gene, CDR1 is MDHEN and CDR2 is SYDVKM. The CDR3 has 14 residues. The trim removed 5 bases at V and 0 bases at J, leaving 3 bases unmatched. This chain's CDR3 is CASSPTGMNTEAFF. CDR3 in DNA: TGTGCCAGCAGTCCGACAGGGATGAACACTGAAGCTTTCTTT.

This clonotype was found once. The chain is built from TRBV14 and TRBJ1-2; D is undetermined. This CDR3 comprises 14 residues. Germline CDR1 reads SGHDN; CDR2 reads FVKESK. Trimming pared 4 bases from V and 1 base from J, leaving 10 bases between. The CDR3 DNA sequence: TGTGCCAGCAGCCCAGCTGGACTTAACTATGGCTACACCTTC. Translation gives CASSPAGLNYGYTF.